The 17 T cell receptor beta chains in this list originate from one sample, sequenced in a study of blood T cell repertoires in COVID-19. Using immunoSEQ multiplex PCR, the repertoire was profiled, and TCRdb retains in-frame clones only, with some absent. The table has 350,000 to 450,000 clones, 85% seen once. Material for sequencing was peripheral blood. These receptors were collected from a woman under 30 with acute or convalescent COVID-19.

V usage is TRBV7-2 and J usage is TRBJ1-5; 9 nucleotides match TRBD1. Germline V CDR1 and CDR2: SGHTA, FQGNSA. With 4 bases clipped from V and 3 bases from J, the junction kept 7 bases outside the gene matches. There are 16 residues in the CDR3. CDR3 residues: CASSSSRDRANQPQHF. In DNA, the CDR3 is TGTGCCAGCAGCTCATCCCGGGACAGGGCCAATCAGCCCCAGCATTTT. The full variable domain, rest sourced from reference TRBV7-2 and TRBJ1-5, is GAGVSQSPSNKVTEKGKDVELRCDPISGHTALYWYRQSLGQGLEFLIYFQGNSAPDKSGLPSDRFSAERTGGSVSTLTIQRTQQEDSAVYLCASSSSRDRANQPQHFGDGTRLSIL.

Of note for this clone: Other DNA sequences within the sample encode an identical CDR3. The chain carries TRBV5-6 and TRBJ2-5; 12 positions agree with TRBD2. In germline, CDR1 is SGHDT, CDR2 YYEEEE. The CDR3 length is 15 residues. The junction had 2 bases not matched to a gene; V was cut back by 1 base and J by 4 bases. The CDR3 bases are TGTGCCAGCAGCTTGCTAGCGGGGGGGCGAGAGACCCAGTACTTC. Translation: CASSLLAGGRETQYF. Full variable domain (remainder filled in from reference TRBV5-6 and TRBJ2-5): DAGVTQSPTHLIKTRGQQVTLRCSPKSGHDTVSWYQQALGQGPQFIFQYYEEEERQRGNFPDRFSGHQFPNYSSELNVNALLLGDSALYLCASSLLAGGRETQYFGPGTRLLVL.

The J gene is TRBJ1-4, the V gene TRBV6-6; tentatively, D is TRBD1 (5 bases). Germline values: CDR1 MNHNY, CDR2 SVGAGI (reference sequence). The CDR3 has 12 amino acids. Trimming took 10 bases from V and 5 from J, leaving 11 bases between them. The CDR3 region has the DNA TGTGCCACCGCAGCAGGGAATGAAAAACTGTTTTTT. Protein: CATAAGNEKLFF.

This chain links TRBV11-2 with TRBJ2-3, with 7 bases aligning to TRBD1. The V segment lost 4 bases and the J segment 4 bases; nucleotides outside the gene matches: 14. The CDR3 has 17 residues. CDR1 and CDR2 (germline): SGHAT, FQNNGV. The CDR3 protein is CASSSYSAGGRSDTQYF. In DNA form, the CDR3 reads TGTGCCAGCAGCTCTTATTCTGCAGGGGGAAGGTCAGATACGCAGTATTTT.

The V and J genes are TRBV24-1 and TRBJ1-1; D perhaps matches TRBD1 (5 bases). CDR3 length: 15 amino acids. Germline CDR1 reads KGHDR; CDR2 reads SFDVKD. V lost 3 bases and J lost 7, with 17 bases in between. The CDR3 protein is CATSDPRDSKGEAFF. The CDR3 region has the DNA TGTGCCACCAGTGATCCCCGGGACTCAAAGGGTGAAGCTTTCTTT.

The rearrangement links TRBV19 to TRBJ2-1, with 7 bases matching TRBD2. Germline assignment: CDR1 LNHDA and CDR2 SQIVND (reference sequence). The CDR3 has 15 amino acids. V trimming: 5 bases; J trimming: 1 base; junction bases outside the gene matches: 5. The chain's CDR3 is CASSPGLQSYNEQFF. The CDR3 DNA follows: TGTGCCAGTAGTCCGGGACTACAATCCTACAATGAGCAGTTCTTC.

The rearrangement joins TRBV4-1 to TRBJ2-1; 9 nucleotides line up with TRBD1. The germline CDR1 and CDR2 sequences are MGHRA and YSYEKL. This CDR3 has 13 residues. Germline trimming cut 5 bases from V and 8 bases from J; bases unmatched to any gene: 4. The CDR3 DNA follows: TGCGCCAGCAGCACACGGACAGGGGATGAGCAGTTCTTC. The encoded protein is CASSTRTGDEQFF.

In its sample, this clone was seen once. This chain joins TRBV21-1 and TRBJ2-2; whether TRBD1, the table's D call, matches the DNA was not checked. TRBV21-1 is an annotated pseudogene. The CDR3 sequence is 18 residues long. The CDR3 DNA reads TGTGCCAGCAGCAAAAGGTCACCGGGACAGGGCAACACCGGGGAGCTGTTTTTT. Its protein product is CASSKRSPGQGNTGELFF.

This clone was observed a handful of times. V gene TRBV9 combines with J gene TRBJ2-1; D possibly corresponds to TRBD2 (7 bases). The CDR3 consists of 15 residues. V lost 0 bases and J lost 9, with 16 bases in between. Per the germline V gene, CDR1 is SGDLS and CDR2 is YYNGEE. The CDR3 coding sequence is TGTGCCAGCAGCGTAGAGGGGGAGGGCCGTTTTGAGCAGTTCTTC. It is translated as CASSVEGEGRFEQFF.

This clone has only one observation. The chain employs TRBV5-1 and TRBJ2-2; a possible D gene is TRBD2 (6 bases). The CDR3 is 15 amino acids. Germline V gene sequence: CDR1 SGHRS, CDR2 YFSETQ. V was cut by 4 bases and J by 1 base, with 11 bases left in between. CDR3: CASSGGLKNTGELFF. CDR3 nucleotides: TGCGCCAGCAGCGGCGGACTAAAGAACACCGGGGAGCTGTTTTTT. Full variable domain (remainder filled in from reference TRBV5-1 and TRBJ2-2): KAGVTQTPRYLIKTRGQQVTLSCSPISGHRSVSWYQQTPGQGLQFLFEYFSETQRNKGNFPGRFSGRQFSNSRSEMNVSTLELGDSALYLCASSGGLKNTGELFFGEGSRLTVL.

The J gene is TRBJ2-1, the V gene TRBV6-5; no reliable D call. This CDR3 is built from 13 residues. Germline assignment: CDR1 MNHEY and CDR2 SVGAGI. Trimming cost V 2 bases and J 9 bases, with 11 bases left between them. For the CDR3, the DNA is TGTGCCAGCAGTTACCGGGTATGGAGTGAGCAGTTCTTC. Encoded protein: CASSYRVWSEQFF.

This chain uses TRBV14 with TRBJ2-7, with TRBD2 identical over 7 bases. The germline gives CDR1 SGHDN, CDR2 FVKESK. The CDR3 sequence is 16 residues long. J was trimmed by 2 bases and V by 5 bases; bases with no gene match: 12. CDR3 in DNA: TGTGCCAGCAGCGTCTTTCGGAGCGGGACCACCTACGAGCAGTACTTC. Encoded protein: CASSVFRSGTTYEQYF.

The DNA for the CDR3 is TGTGCCATCAGTGAGCCGGGACAGGGGGCGGGCACTGAAGCTTTCTTT. Translation: CAISEPGQGAGTEAFF. The chain combines TRBV10-3 with TRBJ1-1, with TRBD1 matching over 12 bases. J lost 4 bases, V lost 2 bases, and 5 bases had no gene match. Germline-derived CDR1 and CDR2 are ENHRY and SYGVKD. There are 16 residues in the CDR3.

The chain carries TRBV21-1 and TRBJ1-4. TRBV21-1 is a pseudogene segment. The CDR3 consists of 14 residues. The CDR3, as DNA: TGTGCCAGCACCCTGGCGGGGGCTCGTGAAAAACTGTTTTTT. Encoded protein: CASTLAGAREKLFF.

The CDR3 region has the DNA TGTGCCAGCAGCTTAGCCGGGACTAGCGTGGACAATGAGCAGTTCTTC. It codes for CASSLAGTSVDNEQFF. The V and J genes are TRBV7-9 and TRBJ2-1; 10 nucleotides agree with TRBD2. The germline V gene encodes CDR1 SEHNR and CDR2 FQNEAQ (reference sequence). The V segment lost 0 bases and the J segment 5 bases; nucleotides outside the gene matches: 4. The CDR3 loop spans 16 amino acids.

The V and J genes are TRBV21-1 and TRBJ1-2; the table calls TRBD1, which could not be checked here. TRBV21-1 is classified as a pseudogene. CDR3 length: 18 amino acids. CDR3 bases: TGTGCCAGCAGCACCCGGACGGGACAGGGTTTTATGTGGTATGGCTACACCTTC. It encodes CASSTRTGQGFMWYGYTF.

V usage is TRBV18 and J usage is TRBJ2-5, with 9 nucleotides matching TRBD2. CDR3 length: 19 amino acids. Germline V gene sequence: CDR1 KGHSH, CDR2 LQKENI. The ends lost 3 bases at V and 4 bases at J; junction bases unmatched: 18. This CDR3 reads CASSPKSTSGNARVETQYF. The CDR3 bases are TGTGCCAGCTCACCGAAGTCGACTAGCGGTAATGCTCGGGTAGAGACCCAGTACTTC.